These T cell receptor beta chains were read from a single sample in a study of OX40 agonist ivuxolimab in advanced cancers. The data were produced by immunoSEQ multiplex PCR, yet TCRdb's version contains in-frame clones alone and is incomplete. The sample carries about 56,000 clones, approximately 80% recorded once. Material: CD4+ or CD8+ T cells sorted from blood, obtained in a trial of the OX40 agonist ivuxolimab. The origin of the receptors is an adult with an advanced solid tumor such as melanoma, head and neck, liver or kidney cancer. Both conserved end residues are part of each CDR3. D genes are given only for firm matches. The size entry is marked missing in some rows and otherwise reads once, few, many or a size class.

j_call v_call clone_size d_call cdr3_aa cdr3_nt
TRBJ2-1 TRBV11-3 . . CASSTQSAVGNEQFF TGTGCCAGCAGCACGCAATCGGCGGTGGGGAATGAGCAGTTCTTC
TRBJ2-7 TRBV4-1 . TRBD1 CASSQEWTGGKEQYF TGCGCCAGCAGCCAAGAATGGACAGGGGGCAAGGAGCAGTACTTC
TRBJ1-1 TRBV27 few . CASSLIDQNTEAFF TGTGCCAGCAGTTTAATCGATCAGAACACTGAAGCTTTCTTT
TRBJ1-5 TRBV9 few TRBD1 CASSATGGLNQPQHF TGTGCCAGCAGCGCGACAGGGGGCCTCAATCAGCCCCAGCATTTT
TRBJ2-7 TRBV10-1 . . CASSATGGVGDEQYF TGCGCCAGCAGTGCGACGGGCGGGGTCGGAGACGAGCAGTACTTC
TRBJ2-5 TRBV19 . . CASSGAGSETQYF TGTGCCAGTTCCGGGGCAGGAAGCGAGACCCAGTACTTC
TRBJ1-2 TRBV7-6 . . CASSLEGGSKSGYTF TGTGCCAGCAGCTTAGAGGGGGGGTCCAAGTCGGGCTACACCTTC
TRBJ2-1 TRBV19 . TRBD2 CASSTLAGGYNEQFF TGTGCCAGTAGCACCTTAGCGGGAGGTTACAATGAGCAGTTCTTC
TRBJ2-7 TRBV2 . . CASSDVRLEEQYF TGTGCCAGCAGTGACGTGCGGTTGGAGGAGCAGTACTTC
TRBJ1-1 TRBV6-1 . . CASNYRPSVAFF TGTGCCAGCAACTACAGGCCCTCCGTAGCTTTCTTT
TRBJ2-5 TRBV7-3 . TRBD1 CASSSTGGDGETQYF TGTGCCAGCAGCTCGACAGGGGGCGATGGGGAGACCCAGTACTTC
TRBJ1-3 TRBV28 . . CASSLKGPETIYF TGTGCCAGCAGTTTAAAGGGGCCCGAGACCATATATTTT